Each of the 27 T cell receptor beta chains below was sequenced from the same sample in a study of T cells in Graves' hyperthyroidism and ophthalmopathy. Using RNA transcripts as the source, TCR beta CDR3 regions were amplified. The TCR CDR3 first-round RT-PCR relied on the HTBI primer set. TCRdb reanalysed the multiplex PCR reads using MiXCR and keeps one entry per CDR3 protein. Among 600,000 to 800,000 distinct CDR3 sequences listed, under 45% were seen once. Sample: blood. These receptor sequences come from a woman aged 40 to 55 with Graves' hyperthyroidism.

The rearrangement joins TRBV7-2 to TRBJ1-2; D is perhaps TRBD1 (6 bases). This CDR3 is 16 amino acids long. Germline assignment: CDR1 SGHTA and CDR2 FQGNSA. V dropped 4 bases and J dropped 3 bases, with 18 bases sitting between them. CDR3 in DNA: TGTGCCAGCAGCTCCTACAGGGATCGGGGGCACTATGGCTACACCTTC. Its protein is CASSSYRDRGHYGYTF.

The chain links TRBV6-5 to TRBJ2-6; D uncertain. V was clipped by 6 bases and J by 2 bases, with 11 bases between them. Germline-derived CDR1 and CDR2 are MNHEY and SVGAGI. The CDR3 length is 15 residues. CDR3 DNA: TGTGCCAGCAGAGAAGGTGGGACTGGGGCCAACGTCCTGACTTTC. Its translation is CASREGGTGANVLTF.

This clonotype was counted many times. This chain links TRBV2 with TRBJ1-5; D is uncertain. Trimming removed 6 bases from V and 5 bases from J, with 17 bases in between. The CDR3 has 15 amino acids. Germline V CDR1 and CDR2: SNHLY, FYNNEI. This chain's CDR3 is CASSAVGPRDQPQHF. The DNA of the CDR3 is TGTGCCAGCAGCGCTGTTGGCCCGAGGGATCAGCCCCAGCATTTT.

CDR3 loop: CASSKAGQGNYEQYF. The CDR3 nucleotides are TGTGCCAGCAGCAAAGCGGGACAGGGGAACTACGAGCAGTACTTC. V and J are TRBV6-5 and TRBJ2-7; TRBD1 agrees at 10 bases. The CDR3 is made up of 15 amino acids. The trim removed 6 bases at V and 3 bases at J, leaving 8 bases unmatched. Germline CDR1 is MNHEY and CDR2 is SVGAGI.

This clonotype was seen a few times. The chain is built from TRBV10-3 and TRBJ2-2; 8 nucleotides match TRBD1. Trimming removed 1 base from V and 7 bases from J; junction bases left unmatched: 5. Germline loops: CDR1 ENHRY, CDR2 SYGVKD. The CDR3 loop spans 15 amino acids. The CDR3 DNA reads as TGTGCCATCAGTGAGTTGTACGGACAGGGCGGGGAGCTGTTTTTT. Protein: CAISELYGQGGELFF.

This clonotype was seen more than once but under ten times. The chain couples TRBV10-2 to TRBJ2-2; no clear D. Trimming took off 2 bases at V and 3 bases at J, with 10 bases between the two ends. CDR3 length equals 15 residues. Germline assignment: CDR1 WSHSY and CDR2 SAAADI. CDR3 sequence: CASSERREDTGELFF. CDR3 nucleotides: TGCGCCAGCAGTGAGAGGCGAGAGGACACCGGGGAGCTGTTTTTT.

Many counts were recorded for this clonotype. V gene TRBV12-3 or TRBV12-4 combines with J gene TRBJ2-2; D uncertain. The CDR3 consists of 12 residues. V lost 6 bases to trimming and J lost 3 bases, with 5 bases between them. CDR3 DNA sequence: TGTGCCAGCAGATTGTACACCGGGGAGCTGTTTTTT. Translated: CASRLYTGELFF.

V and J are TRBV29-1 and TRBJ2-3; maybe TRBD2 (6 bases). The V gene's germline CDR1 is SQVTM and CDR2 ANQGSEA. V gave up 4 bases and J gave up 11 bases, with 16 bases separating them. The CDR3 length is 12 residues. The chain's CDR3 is CSVVGGNWGQYF. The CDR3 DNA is TGCAGCGTTGTCGGAGGGAATTGGGGGCAGTATTTT.

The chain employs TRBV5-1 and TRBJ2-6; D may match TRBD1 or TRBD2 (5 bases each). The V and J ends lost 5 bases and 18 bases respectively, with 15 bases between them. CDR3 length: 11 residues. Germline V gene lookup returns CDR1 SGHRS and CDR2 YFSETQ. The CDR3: CASRVWAGRTF. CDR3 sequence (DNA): TGCGCCAGCAGGGTCTGGGCAGGGAGGACTTTC.

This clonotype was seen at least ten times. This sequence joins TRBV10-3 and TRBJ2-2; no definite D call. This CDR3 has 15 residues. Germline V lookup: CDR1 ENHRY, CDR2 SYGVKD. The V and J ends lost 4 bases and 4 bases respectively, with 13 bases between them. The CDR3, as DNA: TGTGCCATCAGTGGTGGCGGAACGGGCACCGGGGAGCTGTTTTTT. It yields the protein CAISGGGTGTGELFF.

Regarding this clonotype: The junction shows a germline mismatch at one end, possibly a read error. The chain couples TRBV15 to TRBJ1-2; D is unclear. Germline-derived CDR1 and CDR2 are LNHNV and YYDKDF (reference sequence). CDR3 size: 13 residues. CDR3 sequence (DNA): TGTGCCGCCAGCAGCCGGGCAACCTATGGCTACACCTTC. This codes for CAASSRATYGYTF.

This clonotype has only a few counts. CDR3 sequence: CASSSPGQRNTEAFF. CDR3 bases: TGTGCCAGCAGTTCGCCGGGACAGAGGAACACTGAAGCTTTCTTT. J is TRBJ1-1 and V is TRBV12-3 or TRBV12-4, with 7 positions matching TRBD1. The CDR3 is 15 amino acids. With 4 bases clipped from V and 1 base from J, the junction kept 6 bases outside the gene matches.

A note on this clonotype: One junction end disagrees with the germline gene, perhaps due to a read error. The CDR3, as DNA: TGTGCTAGACAGGTGTCTAATTCACCCCTCCGCTTT. It is translated as CARQVSNSPLRF. The chain has TRBV11-2 and TRBJ1-6; weak D call: TRBD1 (6 bases). Germline V lookup: CDR1 SGHAT, CDR2 FQNNGV. The CDR3 runs to 12 residues.

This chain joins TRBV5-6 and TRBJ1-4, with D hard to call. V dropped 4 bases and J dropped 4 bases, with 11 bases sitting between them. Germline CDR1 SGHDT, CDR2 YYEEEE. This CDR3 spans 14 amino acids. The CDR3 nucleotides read TGTGCCAGCAGCCTCGGACGGCATAATGAAAAACTGTTTTTT. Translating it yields CASSLGRHNEKLFF.

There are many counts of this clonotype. CDR3 bases: TGCGCCAGCAGTGAGTCTCTCCAAGAGACCCAGTACTTC. Translating gives CASSESLQETQYF. The gene calls are TRBV10-1 and TRBJ2-5, with D unclear. The CDR3 is 13 residues long. Germline CDR1 and CDR2: WNHNN and SYGVQD (reference sequence). V was cut by 0 bases and J by 1 base, with 3 bases left in between.

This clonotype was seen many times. The CDR3 nucleotides are TGTGCCAGCAGCTTCCTACAGGGGAGAGAGACCCAGTACTTC. This codes for CASSFLQGRETQYF. The rearrangement links TRBV7-9 to TRBJ2-5, with 7 bases lining up with TRBD1. V gave up 3 bases and J gave up 4 bases; unmatched junction bases: 5. Germline values: CDR1 SEHNR, CDR2 FQNEAQ (reference sequence). The CDR3 totals 14 residues.

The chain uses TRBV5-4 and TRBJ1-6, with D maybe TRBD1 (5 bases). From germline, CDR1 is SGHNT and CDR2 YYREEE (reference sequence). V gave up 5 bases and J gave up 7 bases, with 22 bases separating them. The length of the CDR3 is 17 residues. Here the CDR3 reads CASSLGAGNVGNSPLHF. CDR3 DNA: TGTGCCAGCAGTCTAGGGGCGGGGAACGTGGGGAATTCACCCCTCCACTTT.

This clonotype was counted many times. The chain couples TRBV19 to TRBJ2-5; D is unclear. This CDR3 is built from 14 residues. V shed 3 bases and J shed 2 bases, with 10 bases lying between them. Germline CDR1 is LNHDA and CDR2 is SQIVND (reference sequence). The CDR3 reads CASSIGPLQETQYF. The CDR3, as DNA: TGTGCCAGTAGTATTGGACCCCTGCAAGAGACCCAGTACTTC.

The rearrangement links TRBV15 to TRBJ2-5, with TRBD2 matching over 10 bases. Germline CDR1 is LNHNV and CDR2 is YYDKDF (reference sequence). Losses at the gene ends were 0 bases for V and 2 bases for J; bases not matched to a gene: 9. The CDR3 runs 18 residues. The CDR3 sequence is CATSRESLAGVGQETQYF. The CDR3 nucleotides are TGTGCCACCAGCAGAGAATCGCTAGCGGGAGTTGGACAAGAGACCCAGTACTTC.

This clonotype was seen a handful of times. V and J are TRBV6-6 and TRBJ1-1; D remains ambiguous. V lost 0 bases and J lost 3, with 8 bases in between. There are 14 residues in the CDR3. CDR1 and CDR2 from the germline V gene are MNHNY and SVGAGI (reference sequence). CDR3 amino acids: CASSYSSKDTEAFF. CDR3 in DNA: TGTGCCAGCAGTTACTCTAGTAAGGACACTGAAGCTTTCTTT.

The CDR3 sequence is CASSLGIGHKSDSPLHF. DNA of the CDR3: TGTGCCAGCAGCTTAGGTATTGGTCACAAGAGTGATTCACCCCTCCACTTT. The V call is TRBV11-2, the J call TRBJ1-6, with D hard to call. The V gene's germline CDR1 is SGHAT and CDR2 FQNNGV. Trimming shortened V by 1 base and J by 8 bases, and 18 bases separated the two germline ends. The CDR3 runs to 17 residues.

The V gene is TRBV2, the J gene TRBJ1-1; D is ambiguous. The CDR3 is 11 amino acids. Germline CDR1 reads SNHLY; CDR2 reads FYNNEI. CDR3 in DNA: TGTGCTGGGAGGGTGTACACTGAAGCTTTCTTT. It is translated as CAGRVYTEAFF.

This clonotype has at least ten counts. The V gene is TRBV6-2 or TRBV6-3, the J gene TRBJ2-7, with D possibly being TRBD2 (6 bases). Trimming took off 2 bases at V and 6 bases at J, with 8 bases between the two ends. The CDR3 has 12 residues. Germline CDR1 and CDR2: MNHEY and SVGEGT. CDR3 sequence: CASSYVGSEQYF. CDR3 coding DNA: TGTGCCAGCAGTTACGTCGGGAGCGAGCAGTACTTC.

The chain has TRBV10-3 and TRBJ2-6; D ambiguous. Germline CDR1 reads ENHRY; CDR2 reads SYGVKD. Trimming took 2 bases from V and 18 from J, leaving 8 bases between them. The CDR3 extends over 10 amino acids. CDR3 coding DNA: TGTGCCATCAGTGAGCCCCTCCGGACTTTC. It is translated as CAISEPLRTF.

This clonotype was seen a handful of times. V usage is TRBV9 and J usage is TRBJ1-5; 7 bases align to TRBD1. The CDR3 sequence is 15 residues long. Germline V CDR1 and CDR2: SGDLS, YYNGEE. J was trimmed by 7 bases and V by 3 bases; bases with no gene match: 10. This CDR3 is CASSATGASGQPQHF. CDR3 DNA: TGTGCCAGCAGCGCCACAGGGGCCTCTGGACAGCCCCAGCATTTT.

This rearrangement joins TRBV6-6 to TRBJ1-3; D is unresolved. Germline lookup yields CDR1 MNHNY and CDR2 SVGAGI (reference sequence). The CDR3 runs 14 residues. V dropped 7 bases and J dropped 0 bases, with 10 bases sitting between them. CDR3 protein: CASTLSDSGNTIYF. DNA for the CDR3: TGTGCCAGCACCCTCAGCGACTCTGGAAACACCATATATTTT.

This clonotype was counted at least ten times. The CDR3 sequence: CASSSTGDYGYTF. CDR3 DNA: TGTGCCAGCAGTTCTACAGGGGACTATGGCTACACCTTC. V gene TRBV6-2 or TRBV6-3 combines with J gene TRBJ1-2, with 7 nucleotides matching TRBD1. CDR3 length equals 13 residues. With V trimmed by 4 bases and J by 3 bases, 2 bases remained unmatched. The germline V gene encodes CDR1 MNHEY and CDR2 SVGEGT.